A single sample gave rise to the 32 T cell receptor beta chains below, sequenced in a study of breast tumors, draining lymph nodes, adjacent tissues. MiXCR, run by TCRdb on the multiplex PCR reads, gives a single entry per CDR3 protein. The sample shows about 110,000 distinct CDR3 sequences, around 30% of them seen only once. Breast cancer patients provided tissue from their axillary draining lymph nodes. Sequences were obtained from axillary lymph node tissue. These receptors were collected from a female donor with breast cancer. Some clones in this sample may be carry-over from other donors' samples.

This clonotype was counted ten times or more. The chain has TRBV5-1 and TRBJ2-1, with 9 positions matching TRBD2. The CDR3 contains 16 residues. The V gene end was trimmed by 0 bases and the J gene end by 6 bases; junction bases not matched to a gene: 7. In germline, CDR1 is SGHRS, CDR2 YFSETQ. The CDR3 DNA follows: TGCGCCAGCAGCTTGGTTTTGCGGGAGGGCCTCAATGAGCAGTTCTTC. This codes for CASSLVLREGLNEQFF. The full variable domain, its missing parts supplied by reference TRBV5-1 and TRBJ2-1, is KAGVTQTPRYLIKTRGQQVTLSCSPISGHRSVSWYQQTPGQGLQFLFEYFSETQRNKGNFPGRFSGRQFSNSRSEMNVSTLELGDSALYLCASSLVLREGLNEQFFGPGTRLTVL.

This clonotype has ten or more counts. The chain joins TRBV11-2 to TRBJ1-2; D gene unclear. This CDR3 is 14 amino acids long. From germline, CDR1 is SGHAT and CDR2 FQNNGV. Trimming shortened V by 5 bases and J by 8 bases, and 18 bases separated the two germline ends. CDR3 in amino acids: CASSPMPPKWGYTF. The CDR3 region has the DNA TGTGCCAGCAGCCCTATGCCCCCGAAGTGGGGCTACACCTTC.

The table lists this clonotype with a count of one. J is TRBJ2-1 and V is TRBV20-1, with 16 positions matching TRBD2. V trimming: 5 bases; J trimming: 1 base; junction bases outside the gene matches: 8. This CDR3 has 18 amino acids. Germline values: CDR1 DFQATT, CDR2 SNEGSKA (reference sequence). DNA of the CDR3: TGCAGTGCTTTCGGGACTAGCGGGAGGGCCAGTTCCTACAATGAGCAGTTCTTC. It encodes CSAFGTSGRASSYNEQFF.

At least ten counts were recorded for this clonotype. This chain connects TRBV6-5 to TRBJ2-3, with TRBD2 identical over 10 bases. J gave up 0 bases and V 6 bases, and 3 bases lay outside the gene matches. The CDR3 is 15 amino acids. Germline V lookup: CDR1 MNHEY, CDR2 SVGAGI. The CDR3 coding sequence is TGTGCCAGCAGGTTTAGCGGGAGGAGCACAGATACGCAGTATTTT. Translation: CASRFSGRSTDTQYF.

A note on this clonotype: At one of its ends the junction is not consistent with the germline gene, which may arise from a read error. The chain uses TRBV25-1 and TRBJ2-7, with D perhaps TRBD1 or TRBD2 (5 bases each). This CDR3 is built from 12 residues. The germline V gene has CDR1 MGHDK and CDR2 SYGVNS. The CDR3 spells CVSSEGPGAVYF. In DNA, the CDR3 is TGTGTCAGCAGTGAGGGACCCGGTGCCGTGTACTTC.

This clonotype was counted ten times or more. The chain combines TRBV28 with TRBJ2-7; 13 positions match TRBD2. V lost 0 bases to trimming and J lost 2 bases; unmatched junction nucleotides: 7. From germline, CDR1 is MDHEN and CDR2 SYDVKM. The CDR3 consists of 18 residues. CDR3 loop: CASSLWRGTSGNTYEQYF. CDR3 bases: TGTGCCAGCAGTTTATGGAGGGGGACTAGCGGGAACACCTACGAGCAGTACTTC.

This clonotype has only a few counts. The V call is TRBV7-3, the J call TRBJ1-1; D remains unclear. The CDR3 has 14 residues. Germline CDR1 is SGHTA and CDR2 is FQGTGA. The V gene lost 4 bases and the J gene lost 2 bases, with 11 bases spanning the gap. In nucleotides, the CDR3 is TGTGCCAGCAGCTCTGCCCCTGGAAACACTGAAGCTTTCTTT. It specifies CASSSAPGNTEAFF.

This clonotype has more than one count but fewer than ten. A much larger clone lies one base from this, so it may be a read error. The chain recombines TRBV5-4 with TRBJ2-7; 8 bases align to TRBD2. Losses at the gene ends were 4 bases for V and 0 bases for J; bases not matched to a gene: 12. Looked up from germline, CDR1 is SGHNT and CDR2 is YYREEE (reference sequence). This CDR3 contains 17 residues. The CDR3 DNA is TGTGCCAGCAGCCCGGGGACTACCGGGAGGGTCTCCTACGAGCAGTACTTC. It codes for CASSPGTTGRVSYEQYF.

This clonotype has at least ten counts. The chain uses TRBV6-2 or TRBV6-3 and TRBJ2-2; D might be TRBD2 (7 bases). The V end lost 5 bases, the J end lost 2 bases, and 15 bases lay between the germline ends. The CDR3 sequence is 16 residues long. Germline assignment: CDR1 MNHEY and CDR2 SVGEGT. The DNA for the CDR3 is TGTGCCAGCAGTCGCCCTCGGGGGGCCAACACCGGGGAGCTGTTTTTT. It codes for CASSRPRGANTGELFF.

This chain uses TRBV6-2 or TRBV6-3 with TRBJ1-1, with D possibly TRBD1 on 5 matching bases. V lost 0 bases and J lost 0, with 14 bases in between. Germline CDR1 and CDR2: MNHEY and SVGEGT. CDR3 size: 17 residues. In DNA, the CDR3 is TGTGCCAGCAGTTACTCGAATGGGGGGACCCTGAACACTGAAGCTTTCTTT. It codes for CASSYSNGGTLNTEAFF.

Comment on this clonotype: One junction end disagrees with the germline gene, perhaps due to a read error. J is TRBJ1-2 and V is TRBV5-1; D uncertain. Germline-derived CDR1 and CDR2 are SGHRS and YFSETQ. CDR3 size: 14 residues. Here the CDR3 DNA reads TGCGGCAGCAGCTTTGGCGGGCTTAACTACGGCTACACCTTC. Amino acids: CGSSFGGLNYGYTF.

In its sample, this clonotype was seen many times. The rearrangement links TRBV10-3 to TRBJ1-6; 9 bases fit TRBD1. CDR3 length equals 16 residues. Germline V gene lookup returns CDR1 ENHRY and CDR2 SYGVKD. The J segment lost 8 bases and the V segment lost 10 bases, leaving 15 bases of the junction unmatched. CDR3 sequence: CATSAVGTGSDSPLHF. The CDR3 DNA is TGTGCCACCAGCGCAGTTGGGACAGGGAGTGATTCACCCCTCCACTTT.

This clonotype was detected many times. The rearrangement joins TRBV30 to TRBJ2-7; TRBD1 matches at 9 bases. The CDR3 is 13 residues long. The J segment lost 5 bases and the V segment lost 1 base, leaving 3 bases of the junction unmatched. Germline V gene sequence: CDR1 GTSNPN, CDR2 SVGIG (reference sequence). The CDR3 nucleotides read TGTGCCTGGAGTGCACAGGGGGCAAACGAGCAGTACTTC. This gives the protein CAWSAQGANEQYF. Supplemented by reference TRBV30 and TRBJ2-7, the full variable domain reads SQTIHQWPATLVQPVGSPLSLECTVEGTSNPNLYWYRQAAGRGLQLLFYSVGIGQISSEVPQNLSASRPQDRQFILSSKKLLLSDSGFYLCAWSAQGANEQYFGPGTRLTVT.

There are many counts of this clonotype. The chain uses TRBV5-1 and TRBJ1-4, with 8 positions matching TRBD1. The V gene's germline CDR1 is SGHRS and CDR2 YFSETQ. CDR3 length equals 15 residues. V lost 4 bases, J lost 3 bases, and 5 bases stayed unmatched. CDR3 in DNA: TGCGCCAGCAGCAACGGACAGGGAGCTAATGAAAAACTGTTTTTT. Residues: CASSNGQGANEKLFF.

This clonotype was detected ten times or more. The chain is built from TRBV6-5 and TRBJ2-7; no reliable D call. The germline gives CDR1 MNHEY, CDR2 SVGAGI. The CDR3 contains 14 residues. With 5 bases removed from V and 6 bases from J, the gap between germline ends came to 17 bases. In DNA form, the CDR3 reads TGTGCCAGCAGTCACACGGCCAGCCTCCGCGAGCAGTACTTC. Translated, it gives CASSHTASLREQYF.

This clonotype has a count of ten or more. This chain connects TRBV19 to TRBJ2-3, with D possibly TRBD2 on 6 matching bases. V gave up 5 bases and J gave up 3 bases, with 12 bases separating them. CDR3 length equals 14 residues. Germline-derived CDR1 and CDR2 are LNHDA and SQIVND (reference sequence). CDR3 amino acids: CASSPRLVTDTQYF. For the CDR3, the DNA is TGTGCCAGTAGTCCCAGACTAGTAACAGATACGCAGTATTTT. Full variable domain (rest looked up from reference TRBV19 and TRBJ2-3): DGGITQSPKYLFRKEGQNVTLSCEQNLNHDAMYWYRQDPGQGLRLIYYSQIVNDFQKGDIAEGYSVSREKKESFPLTVTSAQKNPTAFYLCASSPRLVTDTQYFGPGTRLTVL.

This clonotype was found a few times. A much larger clonotype is one base distant, so this may be a read error. The V gene is TRBV4-1, the J gene TRBJ2-3; D may be TRBD1 (7 bases). From germline, CDR1 is MGHRA and CDR2 YSYEKL. CDR3 length equals 16 residues. V lost 1 base to trimming and J lost 6 bases, with 17 bases between them. CDR3 sequence: CASSQGPGGRYDTQYF. The CDR3 coding sequence is TGCGCCAGCAGCCAAGGTCCAGGGGGGAGATATGATACGCAGTATTTT.

V usage is TRBV9 and J usage is TRBJ2-5; D remains unclear. The length of the CDR3 is 14 residues. CDR1 and CDR2 from the germline V gene are SGDLS and YYNGEE. V gave up 0 bases and J gave up 2 bases, with 8 bases separating them. CDR3 loop: CASSVGWGQETQYF. The CDR3 DNA is TGTGCCAGCAGCGTAGGGTGGGGACAAGAGACCCAGTACTTC.

This clonotype occurred many times. The chain links TRBV20-1 to TRBJ1-2, with 10 bases lining up with TRBD1. Germline values: CDR1 DFQATT, CDR2 SNEGSKA (reference sequence). V shed 6 bases, J shed 3 bases, and the junction held 10 bases outside the gene matches. The CDR3 consists of 15 residues. The CDR3 sequence: CSAAPGQGRDYGYTF. CDR3 DNA sequence: TGCAGTGCAGCCCCGGGACAGGGGAGGGACTATGGCTACACCTTC.

This clonotype occurred many times. The chain recombines TRBV10-3 with TRBJ2-2; D gene unclear. Trimming took 8 bases from V and 0 from J, leaving 13 bases between them. Looked up from germline, CDR1 is ENHRY and CDR2 is SYGVKD. This CDR3 is 15 amino acids long. CDR3 bases: TGTGCCATCGCGGACGCCCTTACGAACACCGGGGAGCTGTTTTTT. Translation: CAIADALTNTGELFF.

The chain combines TRBV6-4 with TRBJ2-5; D is ambiguous. V was pared by 5 bases and J by 7 bases, with 5 bases between. Germline CDR1 and CDR2: MRHNA and SNTAGT. CDR3 length equals 10 residues. Here the CDR3 reads CASSLGTQYF. The CDR3 DNA follows: TGTGCCAGCAGTCTAGGGACCCAGTACTTC.

There are many counts of this clonotype. This chain connects TRBV9 to TRBJ2-5; D possibly corresponds to TRBD2 (6 bases). The germline CDR1 and CDR2 sequences are SGDLS and YYNGEE. The CDR3 totals 15 residues. V was pared by 4 bases and J by 2 bases, with 15 bases between. The CDR3 DNA sequence: TGTGCCAGCAGCTCCAGAGGAGGGTCGCAAGAGACCCAGTACTTC. This gives the protein CASSSRGGSQETQYF.

Many counts were recorded for this clonotype. CDR3 amino acids: CAISEPMGAHGYTF. The DNA for the CDR3 is TGTGCCATCAGCGAACCAATGGGGGCTCATGGCTACACCTTC. This chain connects TRBV10-3 to TRBJ1-2; a weak D match, TRBD1 (6 bases). V lost 6 bases and J lost 6, with 17 bases in between. This CDR3 is 14 amino acids long. From germline, CDR1 is ENHRY and CDR2 SYGVKD.

This clonotype was seen ten or more times. V gene TRBV9 combines with J gene TRBJ2-6, with TRBD1 matching over 7 bases. The CDR3 has 16 residues. V lost 1 base to trimming and J lost 2 bases; unmatched junction nucleotides: 3. In germline, CDR1 is SGDLS, CDR2 YYNGEE. CDR3 nucleotides: TGTGCCAGCAGCGTATTTGGGACAGCTGGGGCCAACGTCCTGACTTTC. It is translated as CASSVFGTAGANVLTF.

This clonotype was counted ten times or more. The gene calls are TRBV27 and TRBJ2-5; 9 bases match TRBD2. This CDR3 contains 18 residues. The V gene end was trimmed by 6 bases and the J gene end by 4 bases; junction bases not matched to a gene: 18. Germline values: CDR1 MNHEY, CDR2 SMNVEV (reference sequence). CDR3 region: CASSQGPKGLAGIETQYF. CDR3 nucleotides: TGTGCCAGCAGCCAAGGGCCCAAGGGGCTAGCGGGAATAGAGACCCAGTACTTC.

In this sample, this clonotype turned up many times. The genes are TRBV6-1 and TRBJ1-6; possible D gene TRBD1, 5 bases. Germline lookup yields CDR1 MNHNS and CDR2 SASEGT. V was pared by 7 bases and J by 7 bases, with 11 bases between. The CDR3 sequence is 13 residues long. The CDR3 loop is CASILRGNSPLHF. In DNA, the CDR3 is TGTGCCAGCATACTTCGGGGGAATTCACCCCTCCACTTT.

This clonotype was recorded many times. This sequence joins TRBV20-1 and TRBJ2-5; tentatively, D is TRBD2 (6 bases). CDR1 DFQATT and CDR2 SNEGSKA come from the germline V gene (reference sequence). The CDR3 is 14 amino acids. V gave up 6 bases and J gave up 1 base, with 15 bases separating them. The CDR3 is CSAPPETSQETQYF. In DNA, the CDR3 is TGCAGTGCCCCCCCTGAGACTAGCCAAGAGACCCAGTACTTC.

There are many counts of this clonotype. The rearrangement links TRBV14 to TRBJ1-3, with D possibly being TRBD1 (5 bases). Trimming removed 2 bases at V and 3 bases at J, with 20 bases between. The CDR3 is 18 amino acids. Germline V CDR1 and CDR2: SGHDN, FVKESK. This CDR3 reads CASSQRFYGSRGGNTIYF. CDR3 nucleotides: TGTGCCAGCAGCCAACGGTTTTATGGGTCAAGGGGTGGAAACACCATATATTTT.

This clonotype occurred many times. The J gene is TRBJ2-1, the V gene TRBV6-5; 7 positions match TRBD1. CDR1 is MNHEY and CDR2 is SVGAGI in the germline V gene. V dropped 0 bases and J dropped 4; count of bases not matched to a gene: 6. CDR3 length: 16 residues. The CDR3, as DNA: TGTGCCAGCAGTTACTCTACAGGGGAGTCGTACAATGAGCAGTTCTTC. It encodes CASSYSTGESYNEQFF.

Concerning this clonotype itself: No conserved phenylalanine or tryptophan ends this CDR3, so it is likely a read error. The limits of the CDR3 on the DNA are not certain, so only TCRdb's listed CDR3 is given. The chain links TRBV12-5 to TRBJ2-3; no check of the table's D call, TRBD2, against the DNA was made. Germline lookup yields CDR1 LGHNT and CDR2 FRNRAP. The CDR3 sequence runs 10 residues, both termini included. CDR3 in amino acids: CASGFRRLAG.

This clonotype was picked up a small number of times. A read error may explain this, as a much larger clone is one base away. Here the CDR3 omits its conserved ending phenylalanine or tryptophan, so a read error is the likely source. The rearrangement joins TRBV10-3 to TRBJ2-7; 9 bases map to TRBD1. The V gene end was trimmed by 4 bases and the J gene end by 3 bases; junction bases not matched to a gene: 4. The CDR3 contains 14 residues. CDR1 is ENHRY, CDR2 SYGVKD, per germline. CDR3 coding DNA: TGTGCCATCAGTGGGGGACAGGGCTTCTACGAGCAGTACCTC. This sequence encodes CAISGGQGFYEQYL.

In its sample, this clonotype was seen many times. The J gene is TRBJ2-1, the V gene TRBV24-1, with 11 bases aligning to TRBD2. With 4 bases clipped from V and 4 bases from J, the junction kept 5 bases outside the gene matches. Germline V CDR1 and CDR2: KGHDR, SFDVKD. The CDR3 consists of 16 residues. Here the CDR3 DNA reads TGTGCCACCAGTGAGCCAACTAGCGGGGGATACAATGAGCAGTTCTTC. The encoded protein is CATSEPTSGGYNEQFF.